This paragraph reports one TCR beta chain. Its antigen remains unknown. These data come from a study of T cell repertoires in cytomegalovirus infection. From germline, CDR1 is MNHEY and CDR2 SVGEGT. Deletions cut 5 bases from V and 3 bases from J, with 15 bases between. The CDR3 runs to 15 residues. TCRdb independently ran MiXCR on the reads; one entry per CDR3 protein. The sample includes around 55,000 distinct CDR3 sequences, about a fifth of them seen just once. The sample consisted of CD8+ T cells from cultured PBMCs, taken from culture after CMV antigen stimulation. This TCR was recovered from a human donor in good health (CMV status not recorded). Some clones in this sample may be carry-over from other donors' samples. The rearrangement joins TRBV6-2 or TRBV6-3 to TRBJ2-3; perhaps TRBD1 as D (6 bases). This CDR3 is CASSDTGRGTDTQYF. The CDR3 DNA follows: TGTGCCAGCAGTGATACGGGCAGGGGTACAGATACGCAGTATTTT.